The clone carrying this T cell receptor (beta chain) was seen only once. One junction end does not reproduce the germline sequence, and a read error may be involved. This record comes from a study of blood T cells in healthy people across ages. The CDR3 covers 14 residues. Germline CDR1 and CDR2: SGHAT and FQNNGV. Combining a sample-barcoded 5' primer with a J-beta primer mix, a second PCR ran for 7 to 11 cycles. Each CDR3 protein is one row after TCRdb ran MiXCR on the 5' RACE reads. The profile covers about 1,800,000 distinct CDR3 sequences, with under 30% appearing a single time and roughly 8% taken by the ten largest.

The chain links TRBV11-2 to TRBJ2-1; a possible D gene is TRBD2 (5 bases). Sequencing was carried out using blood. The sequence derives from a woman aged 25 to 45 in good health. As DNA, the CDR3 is TGTGCCAGCCGGGGAGTCCAGAAGCACAATGAGCAGTGCTTC. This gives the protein CASRGVQKHNEQCF. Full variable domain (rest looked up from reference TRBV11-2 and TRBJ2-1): EAGVAQSPRYKIIEKRQSVAFWCNPISGHATLYWYQQILGQGPKLLIQFQNNGVVDDSQLPKDRFSAERLKGVDSTLKIQPAKLEDSAVYLCASRGVQKHNEQCFGPGTRLTVL.